This paragraph reports one TCR beta chain. This receptor's antigen is unknown. Qualities for individual bases were not recorded, and no much larger clone is one base off. The CDR3 regions of human TCRbeta chains were subjected to immunosequencing. The study's processing was this. Repertoire TCRs were checked for matches against a reference library of SARS-CoV-2-specific TCRs that had been generated using the MIRA antigen-specificity platform. Breadth meant the fraction of unique TCRs that were SARS-CoV-2-associated, whereas depth meant the fraction of total T cells that were SARS-CoV-2-associated. Using the MIRA data, each spike-specific TCR was mapped to the spike region that the TCR reacts to and placed in a CD4 or CD8 class. Log10-transformed breadth and depth values were compared by one-way ANOVA with Sidak's multiple comparisons tests. Sourced from immuneACCESS, this table was stored by TCRdb with only in-frame sequences that have V and J called. A share of the clones is absent; for the studies checked, an unresolved V gene accounts for under half, and the remainder has no known explanation. V, J and clone size derive from that table, while D and trimming were established from the DNA sequence. For this sample the table gives about 27,000 clones, of which 92% were detected only once. The ten top clones hold roughly 8.1% of the sample.

This sample was taken from a study of T cell responses to AZD1222 COVID-19 vaccine (dated by TCRdb to the early 2020s). With respect to the entire study: TCR sequencing was performed for roughly 250 trial participants, of whom about 200 were given two doses of AZD1222 and 26 were given two doses of MenACWY control vaccine. Trial participants were enrolled by age into 18-55, 56-69 and 70-plus year subgroups, with around 140, 26 and 57 TCR-sequenced participants respectively.

Explained via the paper, the time point label denotes: about 28 days (+/-7) after the second vaccine dose. AZD1222 recipients whose second dose came at about 4 weeks and those whose second dose came at about 12 weeks were combined into one group, since spike-specific TCR depth and breadth did not differ between the two schedules. Samples from vaccinated people were obtained from the UK trials COV001 and COV002, which included a single-blind randomized controlled phase 2/3 trial of AZD1222 (ChAdOx1 nCoV-19) in healthy adults. For TCRbeta chain sequencing, PBMC samples were collected from trial participants at day 0 and at day 28 after the second dose. Overall study outcomes, separate from this receptor: Participants were mostly white British and included more females than males, and it was suggested by the authors that clonal diversity may have been underestimated. Because no day 14 peak-response samples were available, the repertoires could be characterized only after the peak T cell response. Epitopes outside the regions mutated in the B.1.351 and B.1.1.7 variants were reportedly recognized by nearly half of the unique spike-specific TCRs. Conclusions about previously exposed vaccinees were limited because only six AZD1222 recipients were SARS-CoV-2 seropositive at baseline. In the small 56-69-year group, the increase in depth fell short of significance, most likely because of low power. The whole spike protein was spanned by vaccine-associated CD4 TCRs, and dominant responses were seen in regions 160-218 and 743-854. After two AZD1222 doses, spike-specific TCR breadth and depth were significantly higher than at day 0 and than in MenACWY recipients.

The CDR3 runs 17 residues from the cysteine to the phenylalanine. Here the CDR3 DNA is all that survives: 51 bases in frame from base 1. V gives up 0 bases and J gives up 6 bases, and the segment between their germline ends measures 17 bases. Per the germline V gene (reference sequence), LGHDT is the CDR1 and YNNKEL is the CDR2. This receptor was taken from an adult who received the AZD1222 COVID-19 vaccine. The sequence joins TRBV3-1 (or the pseudogene TRBV3-2) to TRBJ2-2; possibly the D gene is TRBD1, per 6 matching bases. Sequences were derived from peripheral blood, sampled 28 days after the second AZD1222 dose. This receptor carries the CDR3 CASSQDRTPGAAGELFF. The bases are TGTGCCAGCAGCCAAGATCGTACTCCAGGGGCGGCCGGGGAGCTGTTTTTT.